Detailed here is one T cell receptor (beta chain). The antigen is unknown. This record comes from a study of cytomegalovirus exposure and HLA in healthy donors. The J segment lost 4 bases and the V segment lost 5 bases, leaving 5 bases of the junction unmatched. Looked up from germline, CDR1 is MNHNS and CDR2 is SASEGT. CDR3 size: 14 residues. The PCR employed 60 Vbeta primers together with 13 Jbeta primers. The assay was immunoSEQ multiplex PCR, and TCRdb's table has in-frame clones only and misses some. The top ten clones hold about 0.91% of a sample with 110,000 to 150,000 clones, roughly 80% of them seen once. Whole-study findings and limits: Among donors in an Asian-associated ancestry cluster, a later analysis reportedly found fewer N-insertions than the roughly 730-donor mean.

The chain is built from TRBV6-1 and TRBJ1-5, with 7 nucleotides matching TRBD1. This receptor was obtained from a man aged 18-30 years in good health and CMV-seronegative. The sequenced sample consisted of PBMCs. The CDR3 sequence: CASSTGTENQPQHF. DNA of the CDR3: TGTGCCAGCAGTACCGGGACAGAGAATCAGCCCCAGCATTTT.